A single sample gave rise to the 4 T cell receptor beta chains below, sequenced in a study of T-cell reconstitution after alpha-beta-depleted transplantation in children (dated by TCRdb to the mid-2010s). The library relied on PCR. Sequenced using an Illumina HiSeq 2500. To normalize quantification of the TCRbeta repertoire, the TCR libraries were built with molecular barcoding that relied on unique molecular identifiers. TCRdb handled the public reads itself, with Q25 trimming in fastp and clone calling in MiXCR, and kept productive beta chains. When rows share a CDR3 protein, they turn into one entry using the most common DNA and genes. This sample lists around 340,000 distinct CDR3 sequences; 13% were detected once. The leading ten clones occupy over 3.5% of the sample. Sequenced here: PBMCs, sampled from the stem cell graft. Source of these receptors: a human donor who donated a stem cell graft to a child with Fanconi anemia.

At least ten counts were recorded for this clonotype. The chain uses TRBV3-1 and TRBJ1-5; TRBD1 might be the D (6 bases). The V gene lost 1 base and the J gene lost 0 bases, with 16 bases spanning the gap. The CDR3 covers 18 residues. The germline V gene has CDR1 LGHDT and CDR2 YNNKEL (reference sequence). This chain's CDR3 is CASSQGLRGVDSNQPQHF. The DNA of the CDR3 is TGTGCCAGCAGCCAAGGATTAAGGGGGGTCGATAGCAATCAGCCCCAGCATTTT.

The V call is TRBV29-1, the J call TRBJ1-2, with 8 nucleotides matching TRBD1. This CDR3 has 12 amino acids. Germline V gene sequence: CDR1 SQVTM, CDR2 ANQGSEA. The CDR3 loop reads CRVTGGDLGYTF. The CDR3 DNA reads TGCAGAGTTACAGGGGGGGATCTGGGCTACACCTTC.

This sequence joins TRBV6-1 and TRBJ2-6; D assignment may be TRBD1 or TRBD2 (5 bases each). V was cut by 6 bases and J by 0 bases, with 9 bases left in between. The CDR3 has 15 amino acids. The germline gives CDR1 MNHNS, CDR2 SASEGT. In nucleotides, the CDR3 is TGTGCCAGCAGCCGGGACCACTCTGGGGCCAACGTCCTGACTTTC. Translating it yields CASSRDHSGANVLTF.

There are many counts of this clonotype. The genes are TRBV6-5 and TRBJ1-2; the D is unclear. Trimming cost V 2 bases and J 5 bases, with 15 bases left between them. The germline CDR1 and CDR2 sequences are MNHEY and SVGAGI. The CDR3 totals 15 residues. The CDR3 region is CASSYHRIEDYGYTF. As DNA, the CDR3 is TGTGCCAGCAGTTACCATCGTATAGAAGATTATGGCTACACCTTC.